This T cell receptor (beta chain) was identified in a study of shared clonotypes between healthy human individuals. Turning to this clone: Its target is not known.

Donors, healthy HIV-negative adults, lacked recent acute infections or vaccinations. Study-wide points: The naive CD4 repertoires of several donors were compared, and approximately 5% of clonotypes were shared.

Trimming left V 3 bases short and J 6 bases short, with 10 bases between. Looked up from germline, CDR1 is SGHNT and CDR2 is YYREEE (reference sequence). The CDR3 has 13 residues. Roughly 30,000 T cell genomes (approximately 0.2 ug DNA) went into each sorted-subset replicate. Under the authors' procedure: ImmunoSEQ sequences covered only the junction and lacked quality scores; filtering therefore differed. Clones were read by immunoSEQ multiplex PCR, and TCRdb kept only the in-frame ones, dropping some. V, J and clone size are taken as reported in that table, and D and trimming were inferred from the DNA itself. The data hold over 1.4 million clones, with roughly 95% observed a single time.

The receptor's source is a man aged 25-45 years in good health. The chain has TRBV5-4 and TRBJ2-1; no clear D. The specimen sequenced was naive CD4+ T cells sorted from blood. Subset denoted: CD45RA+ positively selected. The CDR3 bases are TGTGCCAGCAGCTCCCGGGCCCGCAATGAGCAGTTCTTC. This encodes CASSSRARNEQFF.